The 19 T cell receptor beta chains below were found in one sample sequenced in a study of blood T cell repertoires in COVID-19 (TCRdb year 2020). Library preparation employed the immunoSEQ multiplex PCR assay. TCRdb holds this immuneACCESS table with in-frame rearrangements only. Some clones are missing; in checked studies, unresolved V genes explain under half, and the rest has no known cause. Within this sample are roughly 260,000 clones, with around 86% of them counted one time only. About 10% of the sample is taken by the ten largest. Material for sequencing was peripheral blood. These receptors were taken from a man aged 40-49 years who had recovered from COVID-19.

V and J are TRBV7-9 and TRBJ1-5, with D tentatively TRBD1 (5 bases). Trimming removed 5 bases from V and 11 bases from J, with 13 bases in between. The germline V gene has CDR1 SEHNR and CDR2 FQNEAQ (reference sequence). The CDR3 covers 12 residues. The CDR3 sequence: CASSRGSRAQHF. The CDR3 DNA is TGTGCCAGCAGCCGGGGGTCGAGGGCCCAGCATTTT.

The CDR3 protein is CASSLVGTGTDTQYF. As DNA, the CDR3 is TGCGCCAGCAGCTTGGTCGGGACAGGGACAGATACGCAGTATTTT. This chain joins TRBV5-1 and TRBJ2-3; 9 nucleotides line up with TRBD1. J lost 3 bases, V lost 0 bases, and 2 bases had no gene match. CDR1 is SGHRS, CDR2 YFSETQ, per germline. The CDR3 loop spans 15 amino acids.

This chain connects TRBV10-3 to TRBJ1-5; TRBD1 matches 9 bases. Germline CDR1 reads ENHRY; CDR2 reads SYGVKD. V was pared by 0 bases and J by 7 bases, with 4 bases of the junction left unmatched. This CDR3 has 15 residues. In nucleotides, the CDR3 is TGTGCCATCAGTGAGTCGAGACAGGGGGGGCAGCCCCAGCATTTT. Amino acid sequence: CAISESRQGGQPQHF.

The chain recombines TRBV6-5 with TRBJ1-2, with D hard to call. CDR3 length: 15 residues. V shed 0 bases and J shed 2 bases, with 10 bases lying between them. CDR1 is MNHEY, CDR2 SVGAGI, per germline. CDR3 DNA: TGTGCCAGCAGTTACTCCCGCCCAGAAAACTATGGCTACACCTTC. It yields the protein CASSYSRPENYGYTF.

CDR3 DNA sequence: TGTGCCAGCAGCTTCAGCGGGGGACCTGGGGGAACTGAGCAGTTCTTC. Translation gives CASSFSGGPGGTEQFF. The gene calls are TRBV7-2 and TRBJ2-1, with 8 bases identical to TRBD2. V lost 3 bases, J lost 9 bases, and 13 bases stayed unmatched. This CDR3 contains 16 residues. Germline assignment: CDR1 SGHTA and CDR2 FQGNSA.

This clone was detected only a few times. The chain is built from TRBV5-4 and TRBJ1-1, with D possibly TRBD1 on 6 matching bases. The length of the CDR3 is 14 residues. V was pared by 3 bases and J by 11 bases, with 20 bases between. CDR1 and CDR2 (germline): SGHNT, YYREEE (reference sequence). The CDR3: CASSSIRGAQEAFF. DNA of the CDR3: TGTGCCAGCAGCTCTATCAGGGGTGCTCAGGAGGCTTTCTTT.

The chain uses TRBV18 and TRBJ1-1, with 9 positions matching TRBD1. CDR1 and CDR2 from the germline V gene are KGHSH and LQKENI. This CDR3 region has 14 residues. The V segment lost 3 bases and the J segment 3 bases; nucleotides outside the gene matches: 2. This CDR3 is CASSPDRGHTEAFF. The CDR3 nucleotides read TGTGCCAGCTCACCGGACAGGGGACACACTGAAGCTTTCTTT.

The chain carries TRBV19 and TRBJ1-4; 9 positions agree with TRBD1. V was pared by 10 bases and J by 5 bases, with 5 bases of the junction left unmatched. The germline CDR1 and CDR2 sequences are LNHDA and SQIVND (reference sequence). The CDR3 has 13 amino acids. CDR3 coding DNA: TGTGCCACCTCGGACAGGGGAAATGAAAAACTGTTTTTT. Translated: CATSDRGNEKLFF.

This clone occurred a few times. V usage is TRBV7-9 and J usage is TRBJ1-1; 11 nucleotides line up with TRBD1. V lost 6 bases to trimming and J lost 0 bases; unmatched junction nucleotides: 0. CDR1 and CDR2 from the germline V gene are SEHNR and FQNEAQ (reference sequence). The length of the CDR3 is 14 residues. CDR3 loop: CASRGQGVNTEAFF. The DNA of the CDR3 is TGTGCCAGCAGGGGACAGGGGGTGAACACTGAAGCTTTCTTT.

This clone was seen a single time. This chain joins TRBV9 and TRBJ2-3, with TRBD2 identical over 9 bases. Trimming removed 7 bases from V and 1 base from J; junction bases left unmatched: 19. The CDR3 has 19 residues. The germline gives CDR1 SGDLS, CDR2 YYNGEE. The DNA of the CDR3 is TGTGCCAGCGCAAGACCGTTTTCCGGGACTAGCTATGGCACAGATACGCAGTATTTT. The encoded protein is CASARPFSGTSYGTDTQYF.

CDR3 nucleotide sequence: TGCGCCAGCAGCTTCCCGGGACAGGGCTACGAGCAGTACTTC. It translates to CASSFPGQGYEQYF. This chain uses TRBV5-1 with TRBJ2-7, with 9 bases that match TRBD1. Germline V gene lookup returns CDR1 SGHRS and CDR2 YFSETQ. Unmatched junction bases numbered 3, after V lost 2 bases and J lost 3 bases. This CDR3 has 14 amino acids. The whole variable domain, filled in from reference TRBV5-1 and TRBJ2-7, reads KAGVTQTPRYLIKTRGQQVTLSCSPISGHRSVSWYQQTPGQGLQFLFEYFSETQRNKGNFPGRFSGRQFSNSRSEMNVSTLELGDSALYLCASSFPGQGYEQYFGPGTRLTVT.

The chain uses TRBV10-3 and TRBJ1-6; D uncertain. The CDR3 length is 15 residues. Deletions cut 8 bases from V and 0 bases from J, with 11 bases between. Germline-derived CDR1 and CDR2 are ENHRY and SYGVKD. For the CDR3, the DNA is TGTGCCATCTCCCTTGGGAGCTCCTATAATTCACCCCTCCACTTT. Amino acids: CAISLGSSYNSPLHF.

J is TRBJ2-3 and V is TRBV6-2 or TRBV6-3, with TRBD2 matching 11 bases. The J segment lost 8 bases and the V segment lost 5 bases, leaving 3 bases of the junction unmatched. Germline V gives CDR1 MNHEY, CDR2 SVGEGT. This CDR3 comprises 13 residues. In DNA, the CDR3 is TGTGCCAGCAGTATTAGCGGGGGGGGTACGCAGTATTTT. Translation gives CASSISGGGTQYF.

The sample holds one count of this clone. The chain employs TRBV7-3 and TRBJ2-1; 12 bases are shared with TRBD2. V gave up 5 bases and J gave up 9 bases; unmatched junction bases: 11. The CDR3 is made up of 16 amino acids. Per germline, CDR1 SGHTA and CDR2 FQGTGA. CDR3 amino acids: CASSLTSGSFPLEQFF. The CDR3 DNA follows: TGTGCCAGCAGCCTGACTAGCGGGAGCTTCCCCCTTGAGCAGTTCTTC.

The chain joins TRBV19 to TRBJ2-4, with 8 nucleotides matching TRBD1. CDR3 length: 15 residues. Germline trimming cut 4 bases from V and 2 bases from J; bases unmatched to any gene: 4. Germline assignment: CDR1 LNHDA and CDR2 SQIVND (reference sequence). CDR3 loop: CASSTRTGTKNIQYF. The CDR3 nucleotides are TGTGCCAGTAGTACCCGGACAGGGACCAAAAACATTCAGTACTTC. The full variable domain, rest sourced from reference TRBV19 and TRBJ2-4, is DGGITQSPKYLFRKEGQNVTLSCEQNLNHDAMYWYRQDPGQGLRLIYYSQIVNDFQKGDIAEGYSVSREKKESFPLTVTSAQKNPTAFYLCASSTRTGTKNIQYFGAGTRLSVL.

This clone was observed a single time. The J gene is TRBJ1-1, the V gene TRBV15, with 7 nucleotides matching TRBD1. In germline, CDR1 is LNHNV, CDR2 YYDKDF (reference sequence). The CDR3 spans 16 residues. Trimming cost V 3 bases and J 3 bases; bases outside gene matches: 10. This CDR3 reads CATSREAPGGDTEAFF. Written as DNA, the CDR3 is TGTGCCACCAGCAGGGAAGCTCCAGGGGGAGACACTGAAGCTTTCTTT.

V and J are TRBV19 and TRBJ1-2, with a weak D call TRBD1 (5 bases). CDR1 is LNHDA, CDR2 SQIVND, per germline (reference sequence). The CDR3 runs to 14 residues. V was cut by 4 bases and J by 4 bases, with 13 bases left in between. The CDR3 sequence is CASSRFFGGYGYTF. Here the CDR3 DNA reads TGTGCCAGTAGTAGGTTTTTCGGGGGCTATGGCTACACCTTC.

This sequence joins TRBV6-5 and TRBJ1-5, with unresolved D. This CDR3 spans 15 amino acids. Trimming pared 8 bases from V and 3 bases from J, leaving 17 bases between. CDR1 MNHEY and CDR2 SVGAGI come from the germline V gene. CDR3 in amino acids: CASRPLQDFNQPQHF. The CDR3 nucleotides read TGTGCCAGCCGACCACTGCAGGACTTCAATCAGCCCCAGCATTTT.

The rearrangement uses TRBV30 and TRBJ1-6; tentative D call: TRBD1 (5 bases). Per the germline V gene, CDR1 is GTSNPN and CDR2 is SVGIG (reference sequence). This CDR3 is built from 12 residues. The ends were cut back, 3 bases at V and 15 bases at J, with 15 bases in the middle. In nucleotides, the CDR3 is TGTGCCTGGAGCCCTAATGGGAGGGGCCTCCACTTT. This gives the protein CAWSPNGRGLHF.